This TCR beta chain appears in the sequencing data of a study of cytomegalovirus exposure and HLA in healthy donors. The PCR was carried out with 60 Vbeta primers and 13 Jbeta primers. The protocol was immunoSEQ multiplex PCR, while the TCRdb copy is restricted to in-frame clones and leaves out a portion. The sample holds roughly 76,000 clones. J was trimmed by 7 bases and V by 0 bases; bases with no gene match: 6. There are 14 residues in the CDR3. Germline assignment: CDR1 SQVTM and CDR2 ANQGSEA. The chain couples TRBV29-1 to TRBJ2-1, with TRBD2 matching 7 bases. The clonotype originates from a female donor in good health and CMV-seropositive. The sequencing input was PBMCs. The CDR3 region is CSVEDLGDYNEQFF. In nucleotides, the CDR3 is TGCAGCGTTGAAGACTTAGGGGACTATAATGAGCAGTTCTTC.